Below are 21 T cell receptor beta chains sequenced from a single sample in a study of T cells after yellow fever vaccination. TCRdb reprocessed the 5' RACE reads via MiXCR and lists one record per CDR3 protein. This sample yields about 310,000 distinct CDR3 sequences, of which around 4% are seen a single time; around a quarter belongs to the top ten. The specimen was PBMCs, collected on the day of the yellow fever booster vaccination. The receptors originated from a man between 18 and 35 years old who received the YFV17D yellow fever vaccine.

This clonotype has ten or more counts. The V and J genes are TRBV7-2 and TRBJ1-2; possible D gene TRBD1, 6 bases. The CDR3 runs to 13 residues. CDR1 and CDR2 from the germline V gene are SGHTA and FQGNSA. V lost 3 bases, J lost 8 bases, and 13 bases lay in between. The CDR3 reads CASSLGWGQGYTF. The DNA of the CDR3 is TGTGCCAGCAGCTTGGGGTGGGGGCAGGGCTACACCTTC.

To note about this clonotype: This clone may be a read error of a much larger clone one base away. The chain couples TRBV5-5 to TRBJ1-2, with D unresolved. CDR1 is SGHKS, CDR2 YYEKEE, per germline (reference sequence). CDR3 size: 14 residues. V was trimmed by 4 bases and J by 1 base, leaving 11 bases between them. DNA for the CDR3: TGTGCCAGCAGCGCCGCGTGGGGTAACTATGGCTACACCTTC. As protein: CASSAAWGNYGYTF.

J is TRBJ1-2 and V is TRBV12-3 or TRBV12-4; 10 nucleotides match TRBD1. The CDR3 is 15 amino acids. With V trimmed by 1 base and J by 6 bases, 5 bases remained unmatched. The CDR3 bases are TGTGCCAGCAGTTTAGGCCCGGGACAGGGGCATGGCTACACCTTC. Translating it yields CASSLGPGQGHGYTF.

The sample holds a few counts of this clonotype. CDR3 bases: TGCAGTGCTCTGGCGGGGGCGCGGGGAGAGACCCAGTACTTC. Protein product: CSALAGARGETQYF. This chain connects TRBV20-1 to TRBJ2-5; tentative D call: TRBD2 (7 bases). The V gene's germline CDR1 is DFQATT and CDR2 SNEGSKA (reference sequence). Between the trimmed V and J ends, which lost 5 bases and 4 bases, there was a span of 17 bases. The CDR3 runs to 14 residues.

In this sample, this clonotype turned up many times. The V call is TRBV7-2, the J call TRBJ2-5; D gene uncertain. The CDR3 runs 12 residues. Germline values: CDR1 SGHTA, CDR2 FQGNSA. Between the trimmed V and J ends, which lost 5 bases and 5 bases, there was a span of 9 bases. CDR3 nucleotides: TGTGCCAGCAGCGCTCTCAGGGAGACCCAGTACTTC. This translates into CASSALRETQYF.

In its sample, this clonotype was seen a few times. V usage is TRBV12-3 or TRBV12-4 and J usage is TRBJ2-7; D remains unclear. Trimming removed 6 bases at V and 3 bases at J, with 9 bases between. The CDR3 totals 12 residues. CDR3 sequence: CASRSEFYEQYF. The CDR3 DNA reads TGTGCCAGCAGGTCGGAATTCTACGAGCAGTACTTC.

This clonotype was seen repeatedly, ten times or more. As DNA, the CDR3 is TGTGCCACCAGTAAAACAGGGTCTGCGGGCTACACCTTC. As protein: CATSKTGSAGYTF. The V call is TRBV24-1, the J call TRBJ1-2, with D maybe TRBD1 (6 bases). The CDR3 totals 13 residues. Per germline, CDR1 KGHDR and CDR2 SFDVKD. V lost 6 bases and J lost 8, with 15 bases in between.

This clonotype occurred a few times. This sequence joins TRBV5-6 and TRBJ2-3; possibly TRBD2 for D (5 bases). CDR1 is SGHDT and CDR2 is YYEEEE in the germline V gene. The CDR3 is 15 residues long. Trimming removed 0 bases at V and 4 bases at J, with 12 bases between. The CDR3: CASSLESSDADTQYF. CDR3 bases: TGTGCCAGCAGCTTGGAAAGTAGCGACGCAGATACGCAGTATTTT.

This clonotype was counted ten times or more. The CDR3 region has the DNA TGCAGCGTTGACCTCTGGGGGACCCAGTACTTC. Encoded protein: CSVDLWGTQYF. The chain has TRBV29-1 and TRBJ2-5; no firm D call. The ends were cut back, 3 bases at V and 7 bases at J, with 9 bases in the middle. Germline V gene sequence: CDR1 SQVTM, CDR2 ANQGSEA. CDR3 size: 11 residues.

The table lists this clonotype with many counts. The chain has TRBV20-1 and TRBJ2-3; D ambiguous. Germline V gene sequence: CDR1 DFQATT, CDR2 SNEGSKA (reference sequence). The CDR3 spans 13 residues. The germline V and J ends were trimmed by 6 bases and 4 bases, with 14 bases remaining between them. CDR3 coding DNA: TGCAGTGCCCCTTATACCGGCGCAGATACGCAGTATTTT. Its protein is CSAPYTGADTQYF.

This clonotype was counted ten times or more. This chain joins TRBV5-1 and TRBJ2-1, with D perhaps matching TRBD2 (6 bases). V dropped 7 bases and J dropped 7 bases, with 18 bases sitting between them. Germline loops: CDR1 SGHRS, CDR2 YFSETQ. The CDR3 sequence is 14 residues long. In DNA, the CDR3 is TGCGCCAGCCGACTAGTTTCCTTTAGGAATGAGCAGTTCTTC. It is translated as CASRLVSFRNEQFF.

This clonotype has a count of ten or more. V and J are TRBV4-1 and TRBJ2-5; a possible D gene is TRBD1 (5 bases). CDR1 and CDR2 from the germline V gene are MGHRA and YSYEKL. Trimming pared 1 base from V and 5 bases from J, leaving 17 bases between. This CDR3 contains 16 residues. In DNA form, the CDR3 reads TGCGCCAGCAGCCAAGGCTCCAGGGCGTTTAGTGAGACCCAGTACTTC. It translates to CASSQGSRAFSETQYF.

The CDR3 sequence: CSVETGVHQPQHF. In DNA, the CDR3 is TGCAGCGTTGAAACAGGGGTCCATCAGCCCCAGCATTTT. The rearrangement links TRBV29-1 to TRBJ1-5, with 7 bases fitting TRBD1. The length of the CDR3 is 13 residues. Looked up from germline, CDR1 is SQVTM and CDR2 is ANQGSEA. J lost 5 bases, V lost 2 bases, and 3 bases had no gene match. Variable domain in full (rest from reference TRBV29-1 and TRBJ1-5): SAVISQKPSRDICQRGTSLTIQCQVDSQVTMMFWYRQQPGQSLTLIATANQGSEATYESGFVIDKFPISRPNLTFSTLTVSNMSPEDSSIYLCSVETGVHQPQHFGDGTRLSIL.

The chain uses TRBV28 and TRBJ2-7; 7 nucleotides agree with TRBD2. In germline, CDR1 is MDHEN, CDR2 SYDVKM. Unmatched junction bases numbered 6, after V lost 3 bases and J lost 1 base. The CDR3 has 15 residues. The CDR3 DNA reads as TGTGCCAGCAGTTTGGGAGGGGATACATCCTACGAGCAGTACGTC. Its translation is CASSLGGDTSYEQYV.

This clonotype was seen repeatedly, ten times or more. The V and J genes are TRBV4-1 and TRBJ2-2; 8 nucleotides align to TRBD2. The CDR3 has 16 residues. CDR1 and CDR2 from the germline V gene are MGHRA and YSYEKL. The V and J ends lost 4 bases and 3 bases, in that order; junction bases with no gene match: 7. The CDR3 DNA sequence: TGCGCCAGCAGCCGTCGGGGGGGCGTTGACACCGGGGAGCTGTTTTTT. It translates to CASSRRGGVDTGELFF.

The chain links TRBV12-3 or TRBV12-4 to TRBJ2-5; D tentatively fits TRBD1 or TRBD2 (5 bases each). Trimming stripped 2 bases from V and 5 bases from J, with 15 bases between. There are 15 residues in the CDR3. CDR3 DNA sequence: TGTGCCAGCAGTTTAAGTTATCGGGGCGGGGAGACCCAGTACTTC. It is translated as CASSLSYRGGETQYF.

This clonotype was observed many times. J is TRBJ2-7 and V is TRBV7-2, with D unresolved. CDR1 SGHTA and CDR2 FQGNSA come from the germline V gene. CDR3 length: 15 residues. V lost 0 bases and J lost 4, with 13 bases in between. As DNA, the CDR3 is TGTGCCAGCAGCTTAGCTGCAGCAAGAAGTTACGAGCAGTACTTC. Its protein is CASSLAAARSYEQYF.

This clonotype was picked up many times. V gene TRBV7-2 combines with J gene TRBJ2-5; D remains unclear. The ends were cut back, 5 bases at V and 7 bases at J, with 11 bases in the middle. CDR3 length: 12 amino acids. CDR1 SGHTA and CDR2 FQGNSA come from the germline V gene. CDR3 sequence: CASSLAARTQYF. The CDR3 DNA is TGTGCCAGCAGCCTCGCGGCGCGGACCCAGTACTTC.

This clonotype appeared many times. The rearrangement uses TRBV18 and TRBJ1-1; TRBD1 matches 9 bases. Germline assignment: CDR1 KGHSH and CDR2 LQKENI. Trimming at V came to 0 bases and at J to 5 bases, leaving 7 bases not matched to a gene. This CDR3 spans 16 amino acids. The CDR3 DNA reads as TGTGCCAGCTCACCACCTCCGGGACAGGGTCGAACTGAAGCTTTCTTT. Its protein product is CASSPPPGQGRTEAFF.

Many counts were recorded for this clonotype. The chain employs TRBV29-1 and TRBJ2-1, with D possibly matching TRBD1 (5 bases). Germline V lookup: CDR1 SQVTM, CDR2 ANQGSEA. V lost 7 bases to trimming and J lost 6 bases, with 16 bases between them. The CDR3 totals 13 residues. This CDR3 is CSAINQGANEQFF. The CDR3 nucleotides are TGCAGCGCAATTAATCAGGGTGCCAATGAGCAGTTCTTC.

This clonotype has ten or more counts. This sequence joins TRBV18 and TRBJ1-6; D call uncertain. The CDR3 is 17 residues long. V was cut by 4 bases and J by 0 bases, with 13 bases left in between. Germline V CDR1 and CDR2: KGHSH, LQKENI. The CDR3 region is CASSRADRSSYNSPLHF. The CDR3 DNA is TGTGCCAGCTCACGGGCAGACCGAAGCTCCTATAATTCACCCCTCCACTTT.